This record concerns one T cell receptor beta chain sequence. What it binds is not known. This specimen belongs to a study of PD-1 blockade in classical Hodgkin lymphoma. Every patient had relapsed following autologous stem cell transplantation, and cohorts differed in brentuximab vedotin exposure. Complete response, partial response or progressive disease constituted the best response categories observed. Germline values: CDR1 MNHNY, CDR2 SVGAGI (reference sequence). The CDR3 has 13 residues. V lost 6 bases to trimming and J lost 7 bases, with 16 bases between them. TCRdb keeps only in-frame clones here, not all; method: immunoSEQ multiplex PCR. The data contain approximately 50,000 clones, approximately 90% of them singletons. The study's findings and limits: Compared with baseline, CD4+ but not CD8+ TCR diversity had risen significantly by C4D1. What drove the repertoire differences, possibly disease activity or prior therapy, has not been defined. Reports described newly diagnosed patients as having lower baseline TCR diversity than healthy donors.

V is TRBV6-6 and J is TRBJ2-7; D may be TRBD2 (5 bases). This clonotype was obtained from a human donor with classical Hodgkin lymphoma. This sample comprised peripheral blood mononuclear cells (PBMCs), obtained before the second cycle of nivolumab. The DNA of the CDR3 is TGTGCCAGCAGGACAACACCGTGGGAGGAGCAGTACTTC. It encodes CASRTTPWEEQYF.